This T cell receptor (beta chain) comes out of a study of T cells after yellow fever vaccination. The length of the CDR3 is 13 residues. Deletions cut 5 bases from V and 13 bases from J, with 15 bases between. Germline loops: CDR1 SGHTA, CDR2 FQGNSA. TCRdb itself ran the 5' RACE reads through MiXCR, one entry per CDR3 protein. The table has approximately 450,000 distinct CDR3 sequences, about 19% seen once; the top ten hold roughly a sixth. The chain couples TRBV7-2 to TRBJ1-6, with D maybe TRBD1 (6 bases). The TCR comes from a man aged 18 to 35 who received the YFV17D yellow fever vaccine. Source: PBMCs, taken before the yellow fever booster vaccination. CDR3 nucleotide sequence: TGTGCCAGCAGCCCTACAGGGTCTTTCCCCCTCCACTTT. This gives the protein CASSPTGSFPLHF.